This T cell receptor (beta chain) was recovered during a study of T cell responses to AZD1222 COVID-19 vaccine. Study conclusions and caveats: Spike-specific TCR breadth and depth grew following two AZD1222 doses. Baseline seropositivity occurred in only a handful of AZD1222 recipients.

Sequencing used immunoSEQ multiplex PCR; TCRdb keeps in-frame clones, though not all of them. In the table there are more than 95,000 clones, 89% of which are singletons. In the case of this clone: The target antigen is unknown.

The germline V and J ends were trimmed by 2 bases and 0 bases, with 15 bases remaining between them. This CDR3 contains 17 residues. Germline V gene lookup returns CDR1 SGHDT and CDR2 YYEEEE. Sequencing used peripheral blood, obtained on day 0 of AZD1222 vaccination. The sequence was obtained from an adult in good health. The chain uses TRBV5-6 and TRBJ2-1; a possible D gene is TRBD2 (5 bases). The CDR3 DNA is TGTGCCAGCAGCTTCATCCGGACTGAAAGCTCCTACAATGAGCAGTTCTTC. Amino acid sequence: CASSFIRTESSYNEQFF.